This is a list of T cell receptor beta chains from one sample in a study of blood T cell repertoires in COVID-19. Sequencing used immunoSEQ multiplex PCR; TCRdb keeps in-frame clones, though not all of them. The data show some 69,000 clones, with 75% to 80% seen just once and 40% to 50% held by the top ten. Specimen: peripheral blood. The receptor source for this set is a human donor in a cohort sampled during active COVID-19. Both conserved end residues are part of each CDR3. The order of the fields is CDR3 DNA, CDR3 protein, V gene, D gene, J gene, clone size. A D gene is named only where the DNA matches it firmly. Not every row has a clone size; where given, it reads once, few, many or a size class.

cdr3_nt: TGTGCCAGCAGCTTAACCGGGGCAGGGGCCGACGAGCAGTACTTC; cdr3_aa: CASSLTGAGADEQYF; v_call: TRBV7-9; d_call: NA; j_call: TRBJ2-7; clone_size: NA
cdr3_nt: TGTGCCAGCAGCTTAGTGAGTGTCAGGGAGACCCAGTACTTC; cdr3_aa: CASSLVSVRETQYF; v_call: TRBV7-9; d_call: NA; j_call: TRBJ2-5; clone_size: NA
cdr3_nt: TGTGCCAGTAGTGTCACAGGGGAGAAACTGTTTTTT; cdr3_aa: CASSVTGEKLFF; v_call: TRBV19; d_call: TRBD1; j_call: TRBJ1-4; clone_size: NA
cdr3_nt: TGTGCCACCAGTTCGGGGAGTTCACCCCTCCACTTT; cdr3_aa: CATSSGSSPLHF; v_call: TRBV24-1; d_call: NA; j_call: TRBJ1-6; clone_size: NA
cdr3_nt: TGTGCCAGCTCACTCACTCCGGGACAGGGGCGCCAGCCCCAGCATTTT; cdr3_aa: CASSLTPGQGRQPQHF; v_call: TRBV18; d_call: TRBD1; j_call: TRBJ1-5; clone_size: few
cdr3_nt: TGTGCCAGCAGAGGGACTAGATCCGATGAGCAGTTCTTC; cdr3_aa: CASRGTRSDEQFF; v_call: TRBV2; d_call: TRBD2; j_call: TRBJ2-1; clone_size: NA
cdr3_nt: TGTGCCAGCACGGAAGAGAATGAGCAGTTCTTC; cdr3_aa: CASTEENEQFF; v_call: TRBV7-9; d_call: NA; j_call: TRBJ2-1; clone_size: NA
cdr3_nt: TGTGCCAGCAGTCTAACTAGCGGGGGGGCCACGTTCTTC; cdr3_aa: CASSLTSGGATFF; v_call: TRBV6-5; d_call: TRBD2; j_call: TRBJ2-1; clone_size: NA
cdr3_nt: TGTGCCAGCAGCCCAGCCGGGACAGGGGGGGGCTACACCTTC; cdr3_aa: CASSPAGTGGGYTF; v_call: TRBV28; d_call: TRBD1; j_call: TRBJ1-2; clone_size: NA
cdr3_nt: TGTGCCAGCAGTGAACAGCGGGGGAGCGAGCAGTACTTC; cdr3_aa: CASSEQRGSEQYF; v_call: TRBV6-1; d_call: TRBD2; j_call: TRBJ2-7; clone_size: NA
cdr3_nt: TGTGCCAGCAGCGCCATCGACAGGGTCCGATACAATGAGCAGTTCTTC; cdr3_aa: CASSAIDRVRYNEQFF; v_call: TRBV11-3; d_call: TRBD1; j_call: TRBJ2-1; clone_size: once
cdr3_nt: TGCGCCAGCAGCCTAAACCCGGGACAGGTTTGGGGGGAGCTGTTTTTT; cdr3_aa: CASSLNPGQVWGELFF; v_call: TRBV5-1; d_call: TRBD1; j_call: TRBJ2-2; clone_size: once
cdr3_nt: TGCGCCAGCAGCCAAGATAACACAGGGTATACCTACGAGCAGTACTTT; cdr3_aa: CASSQDNTGYTYEQYF; v_call: TRBV4-1; d_call: NA; j_call: TRBJ2-7; clone_size: NA
cdr3_nt: TGCGCCAGCAGCCCCCAGGGTCCGAACACTGAAGCTTTCTTT; cdr3_aa: CASSPQGPNTEAFF; v_call: TRBV5-1; d_call: NA; j_call: TRBJ1-1; clone_size: NA
cdr3_nt: TGTGCCAGCAGCTTGGAGAGCTCCTATAATTCACCCCTCCACTTT; cdr3_aa: CASSLESSYNSPLHF; v_call: TRBV5-6; d_call: NA; j_call: TRBJ1-6; clone_size: few
cdr3_nt: TGCGCCAGCAGCTTGAGGGGGATGAGCTCTGGAAACACCATATATTTT; cdr3_aa: CASSLRGMSSGNTIYF; v_call: TRBV5-1; d_call: NA; j_call: TRBJ1-3; clone_size: few
cdr3_nt: TGTGCCAGCAGCGCCGGACTAGCGGGGGGCTCCTACAATGAGCAGTTCTTC; cdr3_aa: CASSAGLAGGSYNEQFF; v_call: TRBV9; d_call: TRBD2; j_call: TRBJ2-1; clone_size: NA
cdr3_nt: TGTGCCAGCGGGGAAGGGGCTTATGGCTACACCTTC; cdr3_aa: CASGEGAYGYTF; v_call: TRBV25-1; d_call: NA; j_call: TRBJ1-2; clone_size: NA
cdr3_nt: TGCGCCAGCAGCTTACAAAGTGTATCCTACGAGCAGTACTTC; cdr3_aa: CASSLQSVSYEQYF; v_call: TRBV5-1; d_call: NA; j_call: TRBJ2-7; clone_size: NA
cdr3_nt: TGCAGTGCTAGTACAGGGGAAAAACTGTTTTTT; cdr3_aa: CSASTGEKLFF; v_call: TRBV20-1; d_call: NA; j_call: TRBJ1-4; clone_size: NA
cdr3_nt: TGTGCCAGTAGTATGGGGGGGGGCGCGGGACAGCCCCAGCATTTT; cdr3_aa: CASSMGGGAGQPQHF; v_call: TRBV19; d_call: NA; j_call: TRBJ1-5; clone_size: NA
cdr3_nt: TGTGCCAGCAGCTCCCAGGGCGCAGGGATCTACGAGCAGTACTTC; cdr3_aa: CASSSQGAGIYEQYF; v_call: TRBV7-2; d_call: NA; j_call: TRBJ2-7; clone_size: many
cdr3_nt: TGTGCCACCAGCAGAGGTGATGCAGGGGCGCAGGATCAGCCCCAGCATTTT; cdr3_aa: CATSRGDAGAQDQPQHF; v_call: TRBV15; d_call: NA; j_call: TRBJ1-5; clone_size: NA
cdr3_nt: TGTGCCAGCAGACCAGGGGGATTCTCCTACGAGCAGTACTTC; cdr3_aa: CASRPGGFSYEQYF; v_call: TRBV7-2; d_call: TRBD1; j_call: TRBJ2-7; clone_size: few
cdr3_nt: TGTGCCACCAGCAGAGGGGGGGGTAACTATGGCTACACCTTC; cdr3_aa: CATSRGGGNYGYTF; v_call: TRBV15; d_call: NA; j_call: TRBJ1-2; clone_size: once